Listed below are T cell receptor beta chains from one sample, sequenced in a study of technical replicates of blood from a handful of donors. Produced via immunoSEQ multiplex PCR; TCRdb's table is partial and in-frame only. This sample has fewer than 85,000 clones, with around 94% found just once. Source material: T cells isolated from PBMCs. These receptors came from a human donor in good health. The CDR3 runs from the conserved cysteine through the conserved F or W. A row's size may be missing; if present it is once, few, many or a size class.

size,V,CDR3
NA,TRBV27,CASSLDRGPYNEQFF
NA,TRBV6-6,CASIGTNHNEQFF
NA,TRBV10-1,CASTGPTGVRDEQYF
NA,TRBV27,CASSLWAGDTDTQYF
once,TRBV21-1,CASEQGHEQYF
NA,TRBV5-6,CASSLDGTGGIRAQYF
NA,TRBV6-5,CASSYSQGVNTEAFF
NA,TRBV10-3,CAIGYDGGVSYEQYF
once,TRBV19,CASSQGQLNQPQHF
NA,TRBV11-2,CASSSYSSRYGYTF
once,TRBV19,CASSIGAGGAVWGYTF